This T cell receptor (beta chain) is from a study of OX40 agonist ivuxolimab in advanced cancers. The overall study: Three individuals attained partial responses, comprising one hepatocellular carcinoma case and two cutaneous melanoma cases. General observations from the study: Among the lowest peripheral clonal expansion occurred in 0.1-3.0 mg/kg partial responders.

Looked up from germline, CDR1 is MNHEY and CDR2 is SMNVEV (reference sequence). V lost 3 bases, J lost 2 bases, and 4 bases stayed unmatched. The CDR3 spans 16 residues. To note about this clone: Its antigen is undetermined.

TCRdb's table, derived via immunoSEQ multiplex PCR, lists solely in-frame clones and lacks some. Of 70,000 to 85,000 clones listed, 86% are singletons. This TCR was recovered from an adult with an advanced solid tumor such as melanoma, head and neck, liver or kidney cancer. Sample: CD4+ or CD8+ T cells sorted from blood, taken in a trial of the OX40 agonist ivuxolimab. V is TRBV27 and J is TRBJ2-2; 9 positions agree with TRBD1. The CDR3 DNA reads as TGTGCCAGCAGTTTCGTGGGACAGGGTAACACCGGGGAGCTGTTTTTT. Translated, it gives CASSFVGQGNTGELFF.